These T cell receptor beta chains were read from a single sample in a study of T cell responses to AZD1222 COVID-19 vaccine. Measured with immunoSEQ multiplex PCR; TCRdb has only the in-frame clones, and not every one. Here the sample spans about 160,000 clones, 75% to 95% being singletons. This specimen was peripheral blood, taken 28 days after the second AZD1222 dose. These TCRs come from an adult who received the AZD1222 COVID-19 vaccine. The CDR3 runs from the conserved cysteine through the conserved F or W. The D gene is left open where the match is weak. A clone size is listed for some rows: how often the clone was seen (once, few, many), or a class if it is expanded.

D gene	V gene	J gene	clone size	CDR3 protein	CDR3 DNA
-	TRBV25-1	TRBJ1-3	-	CASKQTSGNTIYF	TGTGCCAGCAAACAAACCTCTGGAAACACCATATATTTT
TRBD1	TRBV7-9	TRBJ2-1	-	CASNPGTGNDEQFF	TGTGCCAGCAATCCCGGGACAGGGAACGATGAGCAGTTCTTC
-	TRBV11-2	TRBJ2-1	-	CASSHHNEQFF	TGTGCCAGCAGCCACCACAATGAGCAGTTCTTC
-	TRBV4-1	TRBJ2-1	-	CASSQDRGPLGQFF	TGCGCCAGCAGCCAAGATAGAGGGCCCCTTGGGCAGTTCTTC
-	TRBV5-4	TRBJ1-1	-	CASSWREITEAFF	TGTGCCAGCAGCTGGCGGGAGATTACTGAAGCTTTCTTT
-	TRBV19	TRBJ2-5	-	CASSSSRGRETQYF	TGTGCCAGTAGTAGCTCCAGGGGTCGGGAGACCCAGTACTTC
-	TRBV7-9	TRBJ1-4	-	CASSSRLQGGGGEKLFF	TGTGCCAGCAGCTCCCGTCTGCAAGGGGGTGGAGGTGAAAAACTGTTTTTT
-	TRBV6-5	TRBJ2-7	-	CASRPSDRSTNEQYF	TGTGCCAGCAGACCCTCCGACAGGTCCACTAACGAGCAGTACTTC
TRBD1	TRBV5-1	TRBJ2-3	-	CASSSTGGSTDTQYF	TGCGCCAGCAGCTCTACAGGGGGAAGCACAGATACGCAGTATTTT
-	TRBV5-8	TRBJ1-3	-	CASSLNMGNTIYF	TGTGCCAGCAGCTTGAACATGGGAAACACCATATATTTT
-	TRBV6-4	TRBJ1-1	-	CASSDSLNTEAFF	TGTGCCAGCAGTGACTCCCTCAACACTGAAGCTTTCTTT
-	TRBV6-5	TRBJ1-2	-	CASSYEGDMGYGYTF	TGTGCCAGCAGTTACGAGGGGGATATGGGCTATGGCTACACCTTC
TRBD1	TRBV7-9	TRBJ2-7	-	CASSLEDRVGEQYF	TGTGCCAGCAGCCTCGAAGACAGGGTGGGGGAGCAGTACTTC
TRBD1	TRBV5-1	TRBJ1-2	-	CASSSVPGQGAGGYTF	TGCGCCAGCAGCTCCGTCCCGGGACAGGGGGCAGGTGGCTACACCTTC
-	TRBV3-1/TRBV3-2	TRBJ1-1	-	CASSQRPSPQNTEAFF	TGTGCCAGCAGCCAAAGGCCTTCCCCGCAGAACACTGAAGCTTTCTTT
-	TRBV18	TRBJ1-5	-	CASSPGSNQPQHF	TGTGCCAGCTCACCGGGAAGCAATCAGCCCCAGCATTTT
-	TRBV7-8	TRBJ1-4	-	CASSFFPNEKLFF	TGTGCCAGCAGTTTTTTCCCAAATGAAAAACTGTTTTTT
-	TRBV18	TRBJ2-7	-	CASSPPTQKSYEQYF	TGTGCCAGCTCACCACCGACTCAGAAATCCTACGAGCAGTACTTC
-	TRBV3-1/TRBV3-2	TRBJ1-1	-	CASSPPHHGTTEAFF	TGTGCCAGCAGTCCCCCCCACCACGGGACTACCGAAGCTTTCTTT
-	TRBV7-2	TRBJ1-3	-	CASSPPGHRSGNTIYF	TGTGCCAGCAGCCCCCCGGGACATCGCTCTGGAAACACCATATATTTT
-	TRBV14	TRBJ2-5	-	CASSQYRGGTQYF	TGTGCCAGCAGCCAATACAGGGGAGGGACCCAGTACTTC
TRBD1	TRBV7-6	TRBJ2-7	-	CASSLGQGAYEQYF	TGTGCCAGCAGCTTAGGGCAGGGGGCCTACGAGCAGTACTTC
TRBD1	TRBV11-2	TRBJ1-3	-	CASSLAGTGVSGNTIYF	TGTGCCAGCAGCTTGGCCGGGACAGGGGTTTCTGGAAACACCATATATTTT
-	TRBV14	TRBJ2-5	once	CASSQDGLFGETQYF	TGTGCCAGCAGCCAAGATGGGCTGTTCGGCGAGACCCAGTACTTC
-	TRBV27	TRBJ2-2	-	CASSLLEREGTGELFF	TGTGCCAGCAGTTTATTGGAGAGGGAAGGGACCGGGGAGCTGTTTTTT
TRBD1	TRBV10-3	TRBJ2-1	-	CAISGETGAGEQFF	TGTGCCATCAGTGGTGAGACAGGGGCGGGTGAGCAGTTCTTC
-	TRBV7-2	TRBJ1-1	-	CASSRLGRSSEAFF	TGTGCCAGCAGCCGGTTGGGCAGGTCGAGTGAAGCTTTCTTT
TRBD2	TRBV5-4	TRBJ2-1	-	CASSLESSGINEQFF	TGTGCCAGCAGCTTGGAGTCTAGCGGGATCAATGAGCAGTTCTTC
TRBD2	TRBV7-9	TRBJ2-1	-	CASSWRESSYNEQFF	TGTGCCAGCAGCTGGCGGGAGAGCTCCTACAATGAGCAGTTCTTC
-	TRBV3-1/TRBV3-2	TRBJ1-3	-	CASSYDLGNTIYF	TGTGCCAGCAGTTATGACCTTGGAAACACCATATATTTT
-	TRBV10-2	TRBJ1-5	-	CASSEMTDSNQPQHF	TGCGCCAGCAGTGAGATGACAGATAGCAATCAGCCCCAGCATTTT
-	TRBV6-1	TRBJ1-1	once	CASSEVGPGSTEAFF	TGTGCCAGCAGTGAAGTAGGGCCGGGGAGCACTGAAGCTTTCTTT
TRBD2	TRBV11-2	TRBJ2-1	-	CASSLPGLAGAGEQFF	TGTGCCAGCAGCCTCCCGGGACTAGCGGGAGCGGGTGAGCAGTTCTTC
-	TRBV4-1	TRBJ1-1	-	CASSQAGAHQNTEAFF	TGCGCCAGCAGCCAAGCTGGGGCGCACCAGAACACTGAAGCTTTCTTT
-	TRBV7-9	TRBJ2-7	few	CASSLGDPPYEQYF	TGTGCCAGCAGCTTAGGAGACCCGCCTTACGAGCAGTACTTC
TRBD2	TRBV27	TRBJ2-1	-	CASSSSSGRAGNEQFF	TGTGCCAGCAGTTCCTCTAGCGGGAGGGCCGGGAATGAGCAGTTCTTC
-	TRBV28	TRBJ1-6	-	CASTLGNSPLHF	TGTGCCAGCACCCTGGGGAATTCACCCCTCCACTTT
-	TRBV12-3/TRBV12-4	TRBJ1-4	-	CASSDTEKLFF	TGTGCCAGCAGCGATACAGAAAAACTGTTTTTT
TRBD2	TRBV19	TRBJ2-4	-	CASSDGRGNIQYF	TGTGCCAGTAGCGACGGGAGGGGAAACATTCAGTACTTC
-	TRBV19	TRBJ1-1	-	CASTIQGMNTEAFF	TGTGCCAGTACAATACAGGGCATGAACACTGAAGCTTTCTTT
-	TRBV28	TRBJ1-2	-	CASSLPLGGYTF	TGTGCCAGCAGTTTACCCTTGGGAGGCTACACCTTC
TRBD2	TRBV7-2	TRBJ2-1	-	CASSGTSGRVGEQFF	TGTGCCAGCAGCGGGACTAGCGGGAGGGTGGGCGAGCAGTTCTTC
-	TRBV27	TRBJ2-3	-	CASSQGHFTDTQYF	TGTGCCAGCAGCCAGGGGCACTTCACAGATACGCAGTATTTT
-	TRBV11-2	TRBJ2-5	-	CASTDRRETQYF	TGTGCCAGCACTGACAGGAGAGAGACCCAGTACTTC
TRBD1	TRBV2	TRBJ2-2	-	CASTGGGVTGELFF	TGTGCCAGCACAGGGGGCGGCGTCACCGGGGAGCTGTTTTTT
-	TRBV6-5	TRBJ1-2	-	CASIPRPGQGGYTF	TGTGCCAGCATCCCGCGCCCAGGTCAGGGGGGCTACACCTTC
-	TRBV29-1	TRBJ1-1	-	CSVNRVSTEAFF	TGCAGCGTGAACAGGGTGAGCACTGAAGCTTTCTTT
-	TRBV5-1	TRBJ1-1	-	CASSLAEAGEAFF	TGCGCCAGCAGCTTGGCCGAGGCGGGTGAAGCTTTCTTT
-	TRBV10-1	TRBJ2-3	-	CASSESGRAGQRDTQYF	TGCGCCAGCAGTGAGTCCGGTCGGGCGGGGCAGAGAGATACGCAGTATTTT
-	TRBV3-1/TRBV3-2	TRBJ1-2	-	CASSQGTGSYGYTF	TGTGCCAGCAGCCAGGGCACAGGGTCCTATGGCTACACCTTC
TRBD1	TRBV5-1	TRBJ2-1	-	CASSLGGQRSSYNEQFF	TGCGCCAGCAGCTTGGGGGGACAGAGAAGCTCCTACAATGAGCAGTTCTTC
TRBD1	TRBV19	TRBJ2-1	-	CANSIEDRGWNEQFF	TGTGCCAATAGTATCGAGGACAGGGGATGGAATGAGCAGTTCTTC
TRBD2	TRBV10-1	TRBJ2-1	-	CASSDVLAGTQGSYNEQFF	TGCGCCAGCAGTGATGTACTAGCGGGGACCCAAGGCTCCTACAATGAGCAGTTCTTC
-	TRBV28	TRBJ1-2	-	CASSGPNYGYTF	TGTGCCAGCAGTGGCCCTAACTATGGCTACACCTTC
-	TRBV19	TRBJ1-2	-	CASSIEAARGRGYTF	TGTGCCAGTAGTATAGAAGCCGCCAGGGGAAGGGGCTACACCTTC
TRBD1	TRBV10-2	TRBJ1-1	-	CASSTGEWTEAFF	TGCGCCAGCAGCACAGGGGAGTGGACTGAAGCTTTCTTT
-	TRBV2	TRBJ2-7	once	CASSALGFGYEQYF	TGTGCCAGCAGTGCACTAGGGTTTGGGTACGAGCAGTACTTC
TRBD2	TRBV11-2	TRBJ2-3	-	CASIGVAGGTDTQYF	TGTGCCAGCATAGGGGTGGCGGGAGGGACAGATACGCAGTATTTT
TRBD2	TRBV27	TRBJ2-5	-	CASSWGGRFETQYF	TGTGCCAGCAGTTGGGGCGGGAGATTTGAGACCCAGTACTTC